Below, 12 T cell receptor beta chains from the same sample are listed, as sequenced in a study of CD4 T cell repertoires in COVID-19. Sequenced by immunoSEQ multiplex PCR; TCRdb stores in-frame clones only, minus some. The sample consists of about 75,000 clones, about 80% of them appearing once. This specimen consisted of CD4+ T cells from peripheral blood, obtained after recovery from COVID-19. These receptors were collected from a human donor who had COVID-19.

The rearrangement uses TRBV4-1 and TRBJ1-2, with no clear D. CDR3 length equals 12 residues. Between the trimmed V and J ends, which lost 3 bases and 1 base, there was a span of 3 bases. Per germline, CDR1 MGHRA and CDR2 YSYEKL. The CDR3 DNA reads as TGCGCCAGCAGCCAGATTAACTATGGCTACACCTTC. It yields the protein CASSQINYGYTF.

This chain connects TRBV12-3 or TRBV12-4 to TRBJ1-2; 11 nucleotides agree with TRBD1. The CDR3 extends over 13 amino acids. The trim removed 6 bases at V and 6 bases at J, leaving 3 bases unmatched. The CDR3 protein is CASRGQGVHGYTF. CDR3 sequence (DNA): TGTGCCAGCAGGGGACAGGGGGTCCATGGCTACACCTTC.

This clone was detected only once. This chain connects TRBV5-6 to TRBJ2-7; 7 nucleotides align to TRBD1. Germline CDR1 and CDR2: SGHDT and YYEEEE. The CDR3 extends over 13 amino acids. Trimming at V came to 1 base and at J to 2 bases, leaving 0 bases not matched to a gene. Here the CDR3 DNA reads TGTGCCAGCAGCTTGCAGGGGGCCTACGAGCAGTACTTC. It specifies CASSLQGAYEQYF.

V usage is TRBV11-3 and J usage is TRBJ2-1; D gene unclear. The CDR3 totals 14 residues. CDR1 and CDR2 from the germline V gene are SGHNT and YENEEA. With 5 bases removed from V and 1 base from J, the gap between germline ends came to 9 bases. CDR3 sequence reads: CASSLDGSYNEQFF. The CDR3 DNA reads TGTGCCAGCAGCCTGGACGGTTCCTACAATGAGCAGTTCTTC.

The genes are TRBV9 and TRBJ2-5, with a possible D match to TRBD2 (6 bases). CDR3 size: 16 residues. The germline gives CDR1 SGDLS, CDR2 YYNGEE. V lost 3 bases to trimming and J lost 2 bases, with 17 bases between them. CDR3 sequence (DNA): TGTGCCAGCAGCGCTCTAACCGGGACTCGACAAGAGACCCAGTACTTC. It specifies CASSALTGTRQETQYF.

The rearrangement uses TRBV6-6 and TRBJ2-7; TRBD1 aligns across 8 bases. This CDR3 comprises 14 residues. V lost 5 bases to trimming and J lost 2 bases; unmatched junction nucleotides: 5. Germline V lookup: CDR1 MNHNY, CDR2 SVGAGI (reference sequence). Here the CDR3 DNA reads TGTGCCAGCAGTGGGGACAGGCGACCCTACGAGCAGTACTTC. Protein: CASSGDRRPYEQYF.

This rearrangement joins TRBV19 to TRBJ1-2, with 8 bases lining up with TRBD1. Germline V lookup: CDR1 LNHDA, CDR2 SQIVND (reference sequence). V trimming: 6 bases; J trimming: 8 bases; junction bases outside the gene matches: 11. This CDR3 has 14 amino acids. The CDR3 loop reads CASSTQGQARGYTF. CDR3 nucleotide sequence: TGTGCCAGTAGCACGCAGGGACAGGCCCGGGGCTACACCTTC. The whole variable domain, remainder taken from reference TRBV19 and TRBJ1-2, is DGGITQSPKYLFRKEGQNVTLSCEQNLNHDAMYWYRQDPGQGLRLIYYSQIVNDFQKGDIAEGYSVSREKKESFPLTVTSAQKNPTAFYLCASSTQGQARGYTFGSGTRLTVV.

CDR3: CASSLDTGVDEQYF. The CDR3, as DNA: TGTGCCAGCAGTCTTGATACAGGGGTAGACGAGCAGTACTTC. The chain joins TRBV28 to TRBJ2-7; 7 bases agree with TRBD1. V shed 5 bases and J 5 bases; nucleotides not matched to a gene: 9. The CDR3 covers 14 residues. Germline-derived CDR1 and CDR2 are MDHEN and SYDVKM.

The chain links TRBV9 to TRBJ2-1; perhaps TRBD1 as D (5 bases). CDR3 size: 14 residues. Germline CDR1 is SGDLS and CDR2 is YYNGEE. V dropped 3 bases and J dropped 5 bases, with 12 bases sitting between them. CDR3 DNA: TGTGCCAGCAGCGCACAGGTAATCGACAATGAGCAGTTCTTC. Protein product: CASSAQVIDNEQFF.

The rearrangement links TRBV3-1 (or the pseudogene TRBV3-2) to TRBJ2-1; TRBD2 matches at 12 bases. Germline values: CDR1 LGHDT, CDR2 YNNKEL (reference sequence). The CDR3 consists of 21 residues. The V segment lost 0 bases and the J segment 7 bases; nucleotides outside the gene matches: 19. Written as DNA, the CDR3 is TGTGCCAGCAGCCAAGAGCTTAGGACCCTGCTAGCGGGAGGGAACCGGAATGAGCAGTTCTTC. This translates into CASSQELRTLLAGGNRNEQFF.

The CDR3 DNA reads as TGTGCCAGCTTCCCTTCGAGACAGGGGATTACAGGGGGCACAGATACGCAGTATTTT. Protein: CASFPSRQGITGGTDTQYF. The V gene is TRBV27, the J gene TRBJ2-3; 8 bases are shared with TRBD1. The CDR3 runs 19 residues. V trimming: 8 bases; J trimming: 1 base; junction bases outside the gene matches: 20. Germline V gene sequence: CDR1 MNHEY, CDR2 SMNVEV (reference sequence).

V and J are TRBV30 and TRBJ1-1; D not resolved. Trimming stripped 0 bases from V and 4 bases from J, with 9 bases between. This CDR3 has 13 residues. The germline V gene has CDR1 GTSNPN and CDR2 SVGIG (reference sequence). The CDR3 reads CAWSVRVTTEAFF. The CDR3 DNA is TGTGCCTGGAGTGTACGGGTAACCACTGAAGCTTTCTTT.